Following are 13 T cell receptor beta chains from one sample sequenced in a study of OX40 agonist ivuxolimab in advanced cancers. Receptor libraries were prepared by the immunoSEQ multiplex PCR assay. TCRdb holds this immuneACCESS table with in-frame rearrangements only. Some clones are missing; in checked studies, unresolved V genes explain under half, and the rest has no known cause. A total of about 13,000 clones appear in this sample, approximately 78% of them only once. Together, the top ten hold about 44% of the sample. The sequenced sample was CD4+ or CD8+ T cells sorted from blood, obtained in a trial of the OX40 agonist ivuxolimab. The receptors stem from an adult with an advanced solid tumor such as melanoma, head and neck, liver or kidney cancer.

In nucleotides, the CDR3 is TGTGCCAGCGCCCTCAGGCGCACAGATACGCAGTATTTT. Residues: CASALRRTDTQYF. The gene calls are TRBV6-5 and TRBJ2-3; the D is unclear. V was pared by 8 bases and J by 1 base, with 10 bases between. This CDR3 contains 13 residues. Germline CDR1 MNHEY, CDR2 SVGAGI.

The chain employs TRBV7-4 and TRBJ2-7, with D possibly TRBD2 on 6 matching bases. The CDR3 is 15 residues long. Germline CDR1 and CDR2: SGHVT and SQSDAQ. V shed 5 bases and J shed 3 bases, with 17 bases lying between them. CDR3 residues: CASSQTVGGGYEQYF. The CDR3 region has the DNA TGTGCCAGCAGCCAGACCGTGGGGGGAGGCTACGAGCAGTACTTC.

V and J are TRBV4-2 and TRBJ2-2; D may be TRBD1 (5 bases). The CDR3 sequence is 15 residues long. The V gene's germline CDR1 is LGHNA and CDR2 YNFKEQ. Trimming took 1 base from V and 5 from J, leaving 11 bases between them. The CDR3 coding sequence is TGTGCCAGCAGCCAAGGTTTAAAGGGGACCGGGGAGCTGTTTTTT. Translated, it gives CASSQGLKGTGELFF.

The V gene is TRBV29-1, the J gene TRBJ2-7; possible D gene TRBD1, 5 bases. CDR3 length: 13 residues. The V end lost 3 bases, the J end lost 0 bases, and 9 bases lay between the germline ends. Germline loops: CDR1 SQVTM, CDR2 ANQGSEA. CDR3 in DNA: TGCAGCGTTGAGACGGACAACTCCTACGAGCAGTACTTC. It codes for CSVETDNSYEQYF.

This chain links TRBV5-4 with TRBJ2-7, with 7 bases identical to TRBD2. J lost 4 bases, V lost 0 bases, and 13 bases had no gene match. The CDR3 has 17 residues. The V gene's germline CDR1 is SGHNT and CDR2 YYREEE (reference sequence). In DNA, the CDR3 is TGTGCCAGCAGCTTGGGGGAGGGGAGCGGGATGTATTACGAGCAGTACTTC. Amino acid sequence: CASSLGEGSGMYYEQYF. Full variable domain (missing parts from reference TRBV5-4 and TRBJ2-7): ETGVTQSPTHLIKTRGQQVTLRCSSQSGHNTVSWYQQALGQGPQFIFQYYREEENGRGNFPPRFSGLQFPNYSSELNVNALELDDSALYLCASSLGEGSGMYYEQYFGPGTRLTVT.

The chain recombines TRBV7-3 with TRBJ2-1; 12 bases map to TRBD2. Per germline, CDR1 SGHTA and CDR2 FQGTGA. Trimming at V came to 3 bases and at J to 8 bases, leaving 5 bases not matched to a gene. The CDR3 totals 15 residues. This CDR3 is CASSLGLAGVDEQFF. For the CDR3, the DNA is TGTGCCAGCAGCTTGGGACTAGCGGGTGTAGATGAGCAGTTCTTC.

The rearrangement joins TRBV12-5 to TRBJ2-1; D is unclear. The CDR3 runs to 14 residues. With 2 bases removed from V and 8 bases from J, the gap between germline ends came to 13 bases. CDR1 LGHNT and CDR2 FRNRAP come from the germline V gene. CDR3 amino acids: CASGLQERVDEQFF. CDR3 nucleotide sequence: TGTGCTAGTGGTTTGCAGGAAAGGGTGGATGAGCAGTTCTTC.

This chain links TRBV7-8 with TRBJ2-7; 11 nucleotides match TRBD2. The CDR3 is 16 residues long. Trimming took 2 bases from V and 0 from J; bases not matched to a gene: 3. Germline values: CDR1 SGHVS, CDR2 FQNEAQ. This CDR3 is CASSLTLAGDSYEQYF. In DNA, the CDR3 is TGTGCCAGCAGCTTAACACTAGCGGGAGACTCCTACGAGCAGTACTTC.

This clone was seen a few times. The chain couples TRBV9 to TRBJ2-1, with unresolved D. V was trimmed by 0 bases and J by 3 bases, leaving 10 bases between them. Germline lookup yields CDR1 SGDLS and CDR2 YYNGEE. The CDR3 loop spans 15 amino acids. The CDR3 loop is CASSVGLGIYNEQFF. CDR3 coding DNA: TGTGCCAGCAGCGTAGGTCTGGGGATCTACAATGAGCAGTTCTTC.

The V gene is TRBV27, the J gene TRBJ2-5; 13 bases map to TRBD2. Germline values: CDR1 MNHEY, CDR2 SMNVEV (reference sequence). V dropped 2 bases and J dropped 0; count of bases not matched to a gene: 9. CDR3 size: 19 residues. As DNA, the CDR3 is TGTGCCAGCAGTTTAATGGGACTAGCGGGGAGCCGAGACCAAGAGACCCAGTACTTC. It yields the protein CASSLMGLAGSRDQETQYF.

This chain connects TRBV25-1 to TRBJ2-1; TRBD1 aligns across 7 bases. Germline V gene data show CDR1 as MGHDK and CDR2 as SYGVNS. V was clipped by 3 bases and J by 2 bases; unmatched bases: 4. This CDR3 region has 15 residues. CDR3 region: CASSDGQGAYNEQFF. CDR3 bases: TGTGCCAGCAGTGACGGCCAGGGGGCCTACAATGAGCAGTTCTTC.

The rearrangement links TRBV6-1 to TRBJ2-7, with D perhaps TRBD2 (6 bases). Trimming cost V 10 bases and J 0 bases, with 13 bases left between them. The V gene's germline CDR1 is MNHNS and CDR2 SASEGT. The CDR3 totals 13 residues. The CDR3 protein is CATQYGSSYEQYF. The CDR3 coding sequence is TGTGCCACCCAATACGGGAGCTCCTACGAGCAGTACTTC.

The chain couples TRBV5-1 to TRBJ1-3; 8 bases align to TRBD1. Germline CDR1 reads SGHRS; CDR2 reads YFSETQ. CDR3 size: 19 residues. V gave up 2 bases and J gave up 3 bases; unmatched junction bases: 16. In nucleotides, the CDR3 is TGCGCCAGCAGCTTCTTAGGACAGGGATCATCCCTCGATGGAAACACCATATATTTT. Amino acid sequence: CASSFLGQGSSLDGNTIYF.